One sample yielded the 2 T cell receptor beta chains listed below, sequenced in a study of cytomegalovirus exposure and HLA in healthy donors. Primers: 60 Vbeta forward and 13 Jbeta reverse. Profiling relied on immunoSEQ multiplex PCR, and the TCRdb table lists in-frame clones only, not all of them. The sample includes fewer than 200,000 clones, around 84% of them seen just once. Material: PBMCs. These receptors came from a girl aged 2 to 10 in good health and CMV-seropositive.

J is TRBJ2-1 and V is TRBV11-3; D might be TRBD2 (5 bases). This CDR3 is built from 12 residues. Trimming cost V 1 base and J 12 bases, with 10 bases left between them. The V gene's germline CDR1 is SGHNT and CDR2 YENEEA. The CDR3 reads CASSLARGGQFF. In nucleotides, the CDR3 is TGTGCCAGCAGCTTAGCCCGGGGTGGGCAGTTCTTC.

The chain is built from TRBV30 and TRBJ1-1; possibly TRBD1 for D (5 bases). V was clipped by 1 base and J by 4 bases, with 19 bases between them. CDR1 and CDR2 from the germline V gene are GTSNPN and SVGIG (reference sequence). This CDR3 contains 16 residues. CDR3 sequence: CAWSGARGSWATEAFF. DNA of the CDR3: TGTGCCTGGAGTGGGGCGCGGGGGAGCTGGGCCACTGAAGCTTTCTTT. Filled out from reference TRBV30 and TRBJ1-1, the complete variable domain reads SQTIHQWPATLVQPVGSPLSLECTVEGTSNPNLYWYRQAAGRGLQLLFYSVGIGQISSEVPQNLSASRPQDRQFILSSKKLLLSDSGFYLCAWSGARGSWATEAFFGQGTRLTVV.